These 13 T cell receptor beta chains originate from one sample sequenced in a study of T-cell reconstitution after alpha-beta-depleted transplantation in children. For TCRbeta, the library was prepared with unique molecular identifiers. One entry per CDR3 protein results from TCRdb running MiXCR on the PCR reads. Of some 81,000 distinct CDR3 sequences in the sample, 13% to 15% are singletons; the top ten hold 27%. The material was PBMCs, mostly from graft donor cells, obtained 180 days after TCRalphabeta/CD19-depleted stem cell transplant. These receptor sequences come from a male patient between 2 and 15 years old who had a stem cell transplant for acute lymphoblastic leukemia, so the T cells may come from the graft donor.

V is TRBV7-3 and J is TRBJ2-7; the D gene is possibly TRBD2 (7 bases). This CDR3 has 15 residues. The germline V gene encodes CDR1 SGHTA and CDR2 FQGTGA. V dropped 4 bases and J dropped 4 bases, with 17 bases sitting between them. DNA of the CDR3: TGTGCCAGCAGCTCCTCAGGGGAGGGGCGGTACGAGCAGTACTTC. It is translated as CASSSSGEGRYEQYF.

The chain carries TRBV28 and TRBJ2-5; 10 bases fit TRBD1. Unmatched junction bases numbered 8, after V lost 6 bases and J lost 7 bases. Germline V CDR1 and CDR2: MDHEN, SYDVKM. The length of the CDR3 is 14 residues. DNA for the CDR3: TGTGCCAGCAGGGGACAGGGGAAGGTTGGGACCCAGTACTTC. It encodes CASRGQGKVGTQYF.

The J gene is TRBJ2-7, the V gene TRBV10-3; TRBD2 matches at 7 bases. Per the germline V gene, CDR1 is ENHRY and CDR2 is SYGVKD. This CDR3 region has 15 residues. The V segment lost 8 bases and the J segment 6 bases; nucleotides outside the gene matches: 16. The CDR3 DNA reads TGTGCCATCTCGAGAGCTCAGCGGGACTCTCTCGAGCAGTACTTC. Protein sequence: CAISRAQRDSLEQYF.

This clonotype was seen a few times. The chain is built from TRBV20-1 and TRBJ1-2, with D unclear. The CDR3 spans 12 residues. V was cut by 0 bases and J by 8 bases, with 10 bases left in between. CDR1 is DFQATT, CDR2 SNEGSKA, per germline (reference sequence). The CDR3 sequence is CSARDLEAGYTF. CDR3 in DNA: TGCAGTGCTAGAGATCTCGAGGCCGGCTACACCTTC.

This clonotype was picked up a small number of times. V usage is TRBV20-1 and J usage is TRBJ1-3; a possible D gene is TRBD1 (5 bases). The CDR3 extends over 16 amino acids. The germline V gene has CDR1 DFQATT and CDR2 SNEGSKA (reference sequence). Between the trimmed V and J ends, which lost 0 bases and 0 bases, there was a span of 12 bases. CDR3: CSARDQRGPSGNTIYF. CDR3 DNA: TGCAGTGCTAGAGATCAGAGGGGTCCCTCTGGAAACACCATATATTTT.

This clonotype has ten or more counts. This chain uses TRBV5-1 with TRBJ2-1, with 8 bases lining up with TRBD2. With V trimmed by 2 bases and J by 4 bases, 5 bases remained unmatched. The CDR3 is 15 residues long. CDR1 is SGHRS and CDR2 is YFSETQ in the germline V gene. DNA of the CDR3: TGCGCCAGCAGCTTTGGGAGACTAGCGTACAATGAGCAGTTCTTC. As protein: CASSFGRLAYNEQFF.

In its sample, this clonotype was seen a few times. The chain recombines TRBV20-1 with TRBJ1-2; no firm D call. V gave up 5 bases and J gave up 7 bases, with 17 bases separating them. CDR1 and CDR2 from the germline V gene are DFQATT and SNEGSKA (reference sequence). The CDR3 sequence is 13 residues long. The CDR3 loop is CSAPPGTTGGYTF. CDR3 DNA sequence: TGCAGTGCTCCTCCAGGAACGACGGGTGGCTACACCTTC.

This clonotype has just a few counts. CDR3 DNA: TGTGCCAGCAGCTTAGCAGGGGGCCCTAGCTACGAGCAGTACTTC. This translates into CASSLAGGPSYEQYF. J is TRBJ2-7 and V is TRBV7-2, with 7 bases matching TRBD1. CDR1 and CDR2 (germline): SGHTA, FQGNSA. The CDR3 sequence is 15 residues long. The V and J ends lost 0 bases and 3 bases, in that order; junction bases with no gene match: 5.

This chain links TRBV7-9 with TRBJ2-1, with unresolved D. This CDR3 is 12 amino acids long. The V gene's germline CDR1 is SEHNR and CDR2 FQNEAQ (reference sequence). The V and J ends lost 5 bases and 8 bases respectively, with 10 bases between them. In DNA, the CDR3 is TGTGCCAGCAGCCCTCTCGCCTATGAGCAGTTCTTC. It codes for CASSPLAYEQFF.

This clonotype has just a few counts. The chain combines TRBV4-3 with TRBJ1-3; D is unresolved. The CDR3 contains 17 residues. V gave up 1 base and J gave up 0 bases, with 13 bases separating them. Germline loops: CDR1 LGHNA, CDR2 YSLEER. CDR3 sequence (DNA): TGCGCCAGCAGCCAAGTGGGCCGCTTCAGCTCTGGAAACACCATATATTTT. Encoded protein: CASSQVGRFSSGNTIYF.

The chain links TRBV7-8 to TRBJ2-5; D gene ambiguous. Germline values: CDR1 SGHVS, CDR2 FQNEAQ. V dropped 5 bases and J dropped 3 bases, with 7 bases sitting between them. CDR3 length: 12 residues. This chain's CDR3 is CASSPLKETQYF. Written as DNA, the CDR3 is TGTGCCAGCAGCCCCTTGAAAGAGACCCAGTACTTC.

This clonotype was recorded a few times. Since the CDR3 does not end with the conserved phenylalanine or tryptophan, this likely comes from a read error. The limits of the CDR3 on the DNA are not certain, so only TCRdb's listed CDR3 is given. The rearrangement joins TRBV12-3 or TRBV12-4 to TRBJ1-2. 12 amino acids form the CDR3, both terminal residues included. The CDR3 region is CASSEQGALRPL.

J is TRBJ1-2 and V is TRBV10-2, with D possibly TRBD1 on 5 matching bases. CDR1 is WSHSY, CDR2 SAAADI, per germline. V lost 2 bases and J 8 bases, leaving 9 bases between the germline ends. This CDR3 has 12 amino acids. Here the CDR3 DNA reads TGCGCCAGCAGTGAGCCGAGGGGAGGCTACACCTTC. Amino acids: CASSEPRGGYTF.